These 18 T cell receptor beta chains share one sample of origin, sequenced in a study of identical twins. MiXCR, applied by TCRdb to the 5' RACE reads, yields one record per CDR3 protein. The sample yields 250,000 or so distinct CDR3 sequences, around 8.3% seen once. The same sample was also used in a study of yellow fever vaccine responses in identical twins.

Sequencing input: CD8+ T cells sorted from blood. The receptors here all came from a woman aged 18-29 years in good health.

This clonotype turned up a few times. The chain carries TRBV11-2 and TRBJ2-7; TRBD2 agrees at 9 bases. The CDR3 totals 16 residues. The germline V gene has CDR1 SGHAT and CDR2 FQNNGV. V lost 2 bases, J lost 0 bases, and 5 bases stayed unmatched. CDR3 bases: TGTGCCAGCAGCTTATTGATTAGCGGGAGCTCCTACGAGCAGTACTTC. Protein: CASSLLISGSSYEQYF.

This clonotype turned up a few times. J is TRBJ2-5 and V is TRBV28; a weak D match, TRBD1 (6 bases). This CDR3 has 13 residues. Germline CDR1 reads MDHEN; CDR2 reads SYDVKM. The germline V and J ends were trimmed by 10 bases and 4 bases, with 16 bases remaining between them. CDR3 sequence: CAISRGIGETQYF. Here the CDR3 DNA reads TGTGCCATCTCAAGGGGGATCGGAGAGACCCAGTACTTC.

This clonotype occurred many times. Here the CDR3 reads CASSWDRGYEQYF. CDR3 bases: TGTGCCAGCAGCTGGGACAGGGGCTACGAGCAGTACTTC. The chain employs TRBV7-3 and TRBJ2-7, with 10 bases aligning to TRBD1. The CDR3 extends over 13 amino acids. J gave up 3 bases and V 4 bases, and 0 bases lay outside the gene matches. Germline lookup yields CDR1 SGHTA and CDR2 FQGTGA.

This clonotype was seen many times. V usage is TRBV4-3 and J usage is TRBJ2-3; no clear D gene. This CDR3 has 15 amino acids. Per germline, CDR1 LGHNA and CDR2 YSLEER. V was trimmed by 1 base and J by 0 bases, leaving 8 bases between them. The CDR3 loop is CASSQAEPSTDTQYF. The CDR3 nucleotides read TGCGCCAGCAGCCAAGCTGAGCCCAGCACAGATACGCAGTATTTT.

This clonotype came up a few times. V gene TRBV6-2 or TRBV6-3 combines with J gene TRBJ2-7; a weak D match, TRBD1 (5 bases). V lost 2 bases to trimming and J lost 7 bases, with 6 bases between them. CDR3 length: 11 residues. The germline V gene encodes CDR1 MNHEY and CDR2 SVGEGT. This chain's CDR3 is CASSYGAEQYF. The CDR3 nucleotides read TGTGCCAGCAGTTACGGGGCGGAGCAGTACTTC.

In this sample, this clonotype turned up many times. This chain links TRBV11-2 with TRBJ2-1, with TRBD2 matching over 16 bases. Looked up from germline, CDR1 is SGHAT and CDR2 is FQNNGV. The CDR3 totals 18 residues. V lost 5 bases to trimming and J lost 1 base; unmatched junction nucleotides: 5. The CDR3 bases are TGTGCCAGCAGCCAGGGACTAGCGGGGGGGCTATCCTACAATGAGCAGTTCTTC. Translating it yields CASSQGLAGGLSYNEQFF.

This clonotype came up many times. The chain combines TRBV4-1 with TRBJ1-1; D is ambiguous. The CDR3 is made up of 14 amino acids. From germline, CDR1 is MGHRA and CDR2 YSYEKL. Trimming pared 2 bases from V and 4 bases from J, leaving 11 bases between. The CDR3 bases are TGCGCCAGCAGCCAAATTTTCGGTCTCACTGAAGCTTTCTTT. It is translated as CASSQIFGLTEAFF.

Of note for this clonotype: A much bigger clone sits one base away, suggesting this may be a read error. The rearrangement joins TRBV5-6 to TRBJ2-1, with 9 bases lining up with TRBD2. Trimming at V came to 0 bases and at J to 9 bases, leaving 13 bases not matched to a gene. The CDR3 length is 17 residues. Germline-derived CDR1 and CDR2 are SGHDT and YYEEEE. The CDR3 nucleotides are TGTGCCAGCAGCTTGGGCCCCGCTAGCGGGGTAAACATTGAGCAGTTCTTC. Encoded protein: CASSLGPASGVNIEQFF.

This clonotype was recorded a few times. The V call is TRBV20-1, the J call TRBJ2-7; 10 bases are shared with TRBD1. Losses at the gene ends were 8 bases for V and 0 bases for J; bases not matched to a gene: 10. CDR3 length equals 15 residues. Germline V gene data show CDR1 as DFQATT and CDR2 as SNEGSKA (reference sequence). The CDR3 sequence: CSPPGRTGGSYEQYF. The CDR3 DNA follows: TGCAGTCCCCCGGGTCGGACAGGGGGCTCCTACGAGCAGTACTTC.

This chain joins TRBV11-2 and TRBJ2-5; D gene unclear. The CDR3 is 12 amino acids. The germline V gene has CDR1 SGHAT and CDR2 FQNNGV. Trimming pared 5 bases from V and 5 bases from J, leaving 9 bases between. CDR3 protein: CASSHQGETQYF. The CDR3 nucleotides read TGTGCCAGCAGCCATCAAGGCGAGACCCAGTACTTC.

This clonotype was picked up many times. The chain links TRBV29-1 to TRBJ1-1, with a tentative D call TRBD1 (5 bases). Looked up from germline, CDR1 is SQVTM and CDR2 is ANQGSEA. Trimming removed 2 bases at V and 9 bases at J, with 16 bases between. The CDR3 contains 13 residues. The CDR3 region is CSVESQGFAQAFF. CDR3 in DNA: TGCAGCGTTGAATCTCAGGGCTTTGCTCAAGCTTTCTTT.

The chain carries TRBV20-1 and TRBJ1-6; no definite D call. The CDR3 has 16 residues. V lost 3 bases to trimming and J lost 0 bases, with 12 bases between them. Germline V gene sequence: CDR1 DFQATT, CDR2 SNEGSKA (reference sequence). CDR3 DNA: TGCAGTGCTAGGGAGTGGGCACTCTCCTATAATTCACCCCTCCACTTT. Translated: CSAREWALSYNSPLHF.

The gene calls are TRBV9 and TRBJ2-7, with TRBD1 matching over 8 bases. Germline loops: CDR1 SGDLS, CDR2 YYNGEE. V shed 3 bases and J 0 bases; nucleotides not matched to a gene: 5. The CDR3 consists of 15 residues. CDR3 sequence: CASSAGTGSSYEQYF. CDR3 nucleotides: TGTGCCAGCAGCGCCGGGACAGGCAGCTCCTACGAGCAGTACTTC.

The rearrangement joins TRBV21-1 to TRBJ2-7; the table calls TRBD1, which could not be checked here. TRBV21-1 has pseudogene status. The CDR3 is 17 residues long. This CDR3 is CASTLMPGQESSYEQYF. The CDR3 region has the DNA TGTGCCAGCACCCTAATGCCGGGACAGGAGAGCTCCTACGAGCAGTACTTC.

J is TRBJ1-3 and V is TRBV29-1; D not certain. This CDR3 region has 13 residues. V was cut by 3 bases and J by 0 bases, with 6 bases left in between. Germline CDR1 and CDR2: SQVTM and ANQGSEA. The chain's CDR3 is CSVESSSGNTIYF. Written as DNA, the CDR3 is TGCAGCGTTGAGAGTTCCTCTGGAAACACCATATATTTT. Combining the CDR3 with reference TRBV29-1 and TRBJ1-3 gives the whole variable domain SAVISQKPSRDICQRGTSLTIQCQVDSQVTMMFWYRQQPGQSLTLIATANQGSEATYESGFVIDKFPISRPNLTFSTLTVSNMSPEDSSIYLCSVESSSGNTIYFGEGSWLTVV.

In its sample, this clonotype was seen many times. This sequence joins TRBV20-1 and TRBJ2-7, with no clear D. Germline V gene lookup returns CDR1 DFQATT and CDR2 SNEGSKA (reference sequence). V lost 0 bases and J lost 3, with 9 bases in between. This CDR3 contains 13 residues. In nucleotides, the CDR3 is TGCAGTGCTAGAGATCTTTCTGGCTACGAGCAGTACTTC. This gives the protein CSARDLSGYEQYF.

The chain couples TRBV27 to TRBJ2-2; 15 nucleotides agree with TRBD2. The CDR3 covers 15 residues. The V gene end was trimmed by 8 bases and the J gene end by 7 bases; junction bases not matched to a gene: 5. Looked up from germline, CDR1 is MNHEY and CDR2 is SMNVEV (reference sequence). The CDR3 is CASQGLAGGGGELFF. Written as DNA, the CDR3 is TGTGCCAGCCAGGGACTAGCGGGAGGAGGCGGGGAGCTGTTTTTT.

The gene calls are TRBV7-9 and TRBJ1-4; 9 bases agree with TRBD1. Germline lookup yields CDR1 SEHNR and CDR2 FQNEAQ (reference sequence). With 4 bases clipped from V and 8 bases from J, the junction kept 5 bases outside the gene matches. The CDR3 is 14 residues long. Here the CDR3 DNA reads TGTGCCAGCAGCTCGGACAGGGGCGAGGAAAAACTGTTTTTT. It is translated as CASSSDRGEEKLFF.